A single sample is the source of the 27 T cell receptor beta chains below, sequenced in a study of TIL therapy for anti-PD-1-resistant metastatic lung cancer. The immunoSEQ assay was v3. Using immunoSEQ multiplex PCR, the repertoire was profiled, and TCRdb retains in-frame clones only, with some absent. The data contain 95,000 or so clones, roughly two thirds of them singletons. Time point in this sample: pre-treatment sample, taken before nivolumab and TIL therapy. Pleural nodules or supraclavicular lymph nodes made up most of the excised metastases sampled. Sequences were derived from tumor tissue, sampled at baseline. The receptors shown here come from a person between 30 and 79 years old with non-small cell lung cancer.

About this clone itself: Its ends do not fully match the called genes, so a read error is possible. This sequence joins TRBV11-2 and TRBJ2-7; D remains ambiguous. Germline values: CDR1 SGHAT, CDR2 FQNNGV. This CDR3 spans 14 amino acids. As DNA, the CDR3 is TGTGCCAGCAGCCTAGATGTGAGCTCCTACGAGCAGTACTTC. The encoded protein is CASSLDVSSYEQYF.

V is TRBV6-1 and J is TRBJ2-7; 14 bases are a match to TRBD2. Germline CDR1 MNHNS, CDR2 SASEGT. V shed 3 bases and J 8 bases; nucleotides not matched to a gene: 3. The CDR3 consists of 14 residues. In DNA, the CDR3 is TGTGCCAGCAGTGAGACTAGCGGGGGGGTACAGCAGTACTTC. Its translation: CASSETSGGVQQYF.

This clone has at least ten counts. The J gene is TRBJ2-5, the V gene TRBV4-1; 9 bases fit TRBD2. The V and J ends lost 0 bases and 2 bases, in that order; junction bases with no gene match: 10. This CDR3 region has 18 residues. CDR1 is MGHRA, CDR2 YSYEKL, per germline. CDR3 loop: CASSQDGWRGGQQETQYF. The CDR3 DNA is TGCGCCAGCAGCCAAGATGGCTGGCGGGGGGGACAGCAAGAGACCCAGTACTTC.

The J gene is TRBJ2-3, the V gene TRBV5-4, with TRBD2 matching over 8 bases. Germline CDR1 and CDR2: SGHNT and YYREEE (reference sequence). V gave up 1 base and J gave up 0 bases; unmatched junction bases: 4. CDR3 size: 16 residues. The CDR3 nucleotides are TGTGCCAGCAGCTTGTACCTAGCGGGTAGCACAGATACGCAGTATTTT. This encodes CASSLYLAGSTDTQYF.

V gene TRBV29-1 combines with J gene TRBJ1-3, with 10 positions matching TRBD1. With V trimmed by 3 bases and J by 7 bases, 3 bases remained unmatched. Per germline, CDR1 SQVTM and CDR2 ANQGSEA. CDR3 length equals 13 residues. The CDR3 nucleotides are TGCAGCGTTGAGGACAGGGGGATCAACACCATATATTTT. Its protein is CSVEDRGINTIYF.

V and J are TRBV9 and TRBJ1-1; TRBD1 might be the D (5 bases). The germline V gene has CDR1 SGDLS and CDR2 YYNGEE. Trimming took 3 bases from V and 1 from J, leaving 10 bases between them. The CDR3 runs to 14 residues. DNA for the CDR3: TGTGCCAGCAGCGCTACCGGACAGAACACTGAAGCTTTCTTT. Its protein product is CASSATGQNTEAFF.

This rearrangement joins TRBV4-2 to TRBJ1-2; a possible D gene is TRBD1 (6 bases). The CDR3 runs 15 residues. Per the germline V gene, CDR1 is LGHNA and CDR2 is YNFKEQ. The germline V and J ends were trimmed by 4 bases and 8 bases, with 20 bases remaining between them. CDR3 DNA sequence: TGTGCCAGCAGCCGACAGGTGGAAGAAGCGAGGGGCTACACCTTC. Translated: CASSRQVEEARGYTF.

This chain uses TRBV18 with TRBJ2-5; D tentatively fits TRBD1 or TRBD2 (5 bases each). Germline V gene sequence: CDR1 KGHSH, CDR2 LQKENI. The CDR3 consists of 14 residues. Trimming shortened V by 1 base and J by 1 base, and 7 bases separated the two germline ends. The CDR3 sequence: CASSPRGTQETQYF. The CDR3 DNA follows: TGTGCCAGCTCACCACGTGGGACCCAAGAGACCCAGTACTTC.

This clone has more than one count but fewer than ten. The chain links TRBV7-9 to TRBJ2-5, with D maybe TRBD2 (5 bases). The germline V gene has CDR1 SEHNR and CDR2 FQNEAQ (reference sequence). The CDR3 consists of 15 residues. Trimming left V 5 bases short and J 3 bases short, with 16 bases between. The CDR3 loop is CASSPEGPREETQYF. The CDR3, as DNA: TGTGCCAGCAGCCCAGAGGGCCCGAGGGAAGAGACCCAGTACTTC.

This sequence joins TRBV5-1 and TRBJ2-7; TRBD2 matches 12 bases. This CDR3 is built from 15 residues. The germline CDR1 and CDR2 sequences are SGHRS and YFSETQ. With 1 base clipped from V and 5 bases from J, the junction kept 4 bases outside the gene matches. The DNA for the CDR3 is TGCGCCAGCAGCTTGCGGCTAGCGGGGGGGAACGAGCAGTACTTC. The encoded protein is CASSLRLAGGNEQYF.

The V and J genes are TRBV6-2 or TRBV6-3 and TRBJ1-5; D remains ambiguous. The CDR3 runs 15 residues. Germline V gene sequence: CDR1 MNHEY, CDR2 SVGEGT. V dropped 5 bases and J dropped 7 bases, with 18 bases sitting between them. CDR3 sequence: CASSVVHGEGQPQHF. CDR3 nucleotides: TGTGCCAGCAGTGTAGTCCACGGGGAGGGACAGCCCCAGCATTTT.

Worth noting for this clone: The same CDR3 also results from other DNA sequences found in this sample. The chain is built from TRBV12-3 or TRBV12-4 and TRBJ1-5; D not certain. V lost 3 bases and J 4 bases, leaving 4 bases between the germline ends. This CDR3 contains 12 residues. The CDR3 coding sequence is TGTGCCAGCAGTTTTCGGAATCAGCCCCAGCATTTT. Amino acid sequence: CASSFRNQPQHF.

The chain combines TRBV11-2 with TRBJ2-1; D possibly uses TRBD1 or TRBD2 (5 bases each). CDR3 length: 13 amino acids. V lost 0 bases and J lost 8, with 8 bases in between. CDR1 and CDR2 (germline): SGHAT, FQNNGV. CDR3 sequence (DNA): TGTGCCAGCAGCTTAGATAGGGGACATGAGCAGTTCTTC. It yields the protein CASSLDRGHEQFF.

The V gene is TRBV9, the J gene TRBJ2-2; D remains unclear. This CDR3 is built from 14 residues. Trimming cost V 4 bases and J 3 bases, with 10 bases left between them. Germline CDR1 SGDLS, CDR2 YYNGEE. Here the CDR3 reads CASSYDTYTGELFF. In DNA, the CDR3 is TGTGCCAGCAGCTACGACACCTACACCGGGGAGCTGTTTTTT.

The chain couples TRBV28 to TRBJ2-7; TRBD1 matches 8 bases. The V gene's germline CDR1 is MDHEN and CDR2 SYDVKM. J gave up 5 bases and V 5 bases, and 14 bases lay outside the gene matches. The CDR3 extends over 16 amino acids. The CDR3 coding sequence is TGTGCCAGCAGTAGTCCGTTCGGGGACAGGACGAACGAGCAGTACTTC. The encoded protein is CASSSPFGDRTNEQYF.

This chain links TRBV5-8 with TRBJ2-3; D is unresolved. The CDR3 spans 14 residues. V was clipped by 2 bases and J by 5 bases, with 12 bases between them. From germline, CDR1 is SGHTS and CDR2 YDEGEE. CDR3 nucleotide sequence: TGTGCCAGCAGCTTAAGAGGCCCGAAAGATACGCAGTATTTT. Protein: CASSLRGPKDTQYF.

The chain joins TRBV29-1 to TRBJ2-2; D gene ambiguous. This CDR3 has 11 residues. Germline V gene data show CDR1 as SQVTM and CDR2 as ANQGSEA. The V and J ends lost 7 bases and 8 bases respectively, with 11 bases between them. As DNA, the CDR3 is TGCAGCGGAAGGATTGTAGGGGAGCTGTTTTTT. It yields the protein CSGRIVGELFF.

The J gene is TRBJ1-2, the V gene TRBV7-8, with D tentatively TRBD1 (5 bases). V lost 1 base and J lost 4, with 13 bases in between. Germline V gene data show CDR1 as SGHVS and CDR2 as FQNEAQ. The CDR3 length is 15 residues. The CDR3 region has the DNA TGTGCCAGCAGCTTAGTTGCAGGGCCGGGCTATGGCTACACCTTC. Translated: CASSLVAGPGYGYTF.

The J gene is TRBJ2-4, the V gene TRBV7-2; 7 bases fit TRBD1. Germline CDR1 SGHTA, CDR2 FQGNSA. The ends lost 2 bases at V and 7 bases at J; junction bases unmatched: 11. This CDR3 comprises 16 residues. The CDR3 loop reads CASSLSRGSRGNIQYF. The CDR3 DNA follows: TGTGCCAGCAGCTTAAGCAGGGGGTCCCGTGGGAACATTCAGTACTTC.

V usage is TRBV29-1 and J usage is TRBJ2-1, with a weak D call TRBD1 (6 bases). Trimming took 0 bases from V and 4 from J, leaving 13 bases between them. The CDR3 is made up of 15 amino acids. Germline CDR1 is SQVTM and CDR2 is ANQGSEA. This CDR3 is CSVEERARGYNEQFF. The DNA for the CDR3 is TGCAGCGTTGAAGAGAGGGCCAGGGGATACAATGAGCAGTTCTTC.

The chain employs TRBV15 and TRBJ1-2; tentative D call: TRBD1 (6 bases). Germline CDR1 is LNHNV and CDR2 is YYDKDF (reference sequence). Trimming left V 3 bases short and J 3 bases short, with 17 bases between. CDR3 length equals 16 residues. This CDR3 reads CATSSSATTGYYGYTF. As DNA, the CDR3 is TGTGCCACCAGCAGCTCCGCGACGACAGGTTACTATGGCTACACCTTC.

This chain uses TRBV15 with TRBJ2-3; 7 bases line up with TRBD1. CDR3 length: 18 amino acids. V dropped 8 bases and J dropped 2; count of bases not matched to a gene: 19. Germline CDR1 LNHNV, CDR2 YYDKDF (reference sequence). Here the CDR3 DNA reads TGTGCCACCCCCCGAGTTCACAGGGGATCCCCTCTCACAGATACGCAGTATTTT. Its translation: CATPRVHRGSPLTDTQYF.

Only a few counts were recorded for this clone. CDR3 bases: TGTGCCACCAGCAGAGATACGGGGGTCGCGGAAAAACTGTTTTTT. Protein sequence: CATSRDTGVAEKLFF. The chain combines TRBV15 with TRBJ1-4, with D possibly matching TRBD1 (5 bases). The germline V gene has CDR1 LNHNV and CDR2 YYDKDF (reference sequence). Trimming stripped 0 bases from V and 8 bases from J, with 13 bases between. The CDR3 sequence is 15 residues long.

The table lists this clone with a few counts. The V call is TRBV18, the J call TRBJ2-2; 9 bases match TRBD1. After removal of 3 bases from V and 7 bases from J, the junction contained 9 bases not matched to a gene. CDR1 KGHSH and CDR2 LQKENI come from the germline V gene. CDR3 length: 16 residues. CDR3 coding DNA: TGTGCCAGCTCACCTCGACAGGGGGAAGCCGGCGGGGAGCTGTTTTTT. This codes for CASSPRQGEAGGELFF.

This clone has a handful of counts. The chain couples TRBV5-1 to TRBJ2-2; TRBD2 matches at 8 bases. J gave up 1 base and V 3 bases, and 5 bases lay outside the gene matches. Germline V lookup: CDR1 SGHRS, CDR2 YFSETQ. The CDR3 has 16 residues. CDR3 bases: TGCGCCAGCAGCTCAAATCTAGCGGGGAACACCGGGGAGCTGTTTTTT. Its protein product is CASSSNLAGNTGELFF.

V gene TRBV11-2 combines with J gene TRBJ2-1; no reliable D call. Trimming stripped 5 bases from V and 0 bases from J, with 8 bases between. Germline CDR1 SGHAT, CDR2 FQNNGV. The CDR3 runs to 14 residues. CDR3 sequence: CASSIRGSYNEQFF. The CDR3 DNA is TGTGCCAGCAGCATTAGAGGCTCCTACAATGAGCAGTTCTTC. Filled out from reference TRBV11-2 and TRBJ2-1, the complete variable domain reads EAGVAQSPRYKIIEKRQSVAFWCNPISGHATLYWYQQILGQGPKLLIQFQNNGVVDDSQLPKDRFSAERLKGVDSTLKIQPAKLEDSAVYLCASSIRGSYNEQFFGPGTRLTVL.

Judged by abundance, this clone is medium-sized. The chain employs TRBV11-1 and TRBJ2-7, with D unclear. Germline lookup yields CDR1 SGHAT and CDR2 FQDESV (reference sequence). CDR3 length: 11 amino acids. Trimming cost V 1 base and J 6 bases, with 4 bases left between them. DNA of the CDR3: TGTGCCAGCAGCTTAGTTTCCGAGCAGTACTTC. This codes for CASSLVSEQYF.